A selection of T cell receptor beta chains follows, all from one sample in a study of T-cell memory formation after mild COVID-19. TCRdb fed the 5' RACE reads into MiXCR, producing one record per CDR3 protein. Of about half a million distinct CDR3 sequences listed, 15% to 20% are singletons. Sequences were obtained from PBMCs or a T cell subset sorted from them (not recorded which). Receptor source: an adult woman who had mild COVID-19 (a few samples of this study predate the infection). Cell type and time point are not known. CDR3s include the opening cysteine and the closing phenylalanine or tryptophan. D genes are given only for firm matches. Size tells how often a clone was seen (once, few, many) or the class of an expanded clone, and some rows leave it out.

J gene	V gene	clone size	D gene	CDR3 protein	CDR3 DNA
TRBJ2-1	TRBV12-3/TRBV12-4	NA	NA	CASTTGGGGAYNEQFF	TGTGCCAGCACCACCGGGGGAGGGGGCGCTTACAATGAGCAGTTCTTC
TRBJ1-2	TRBV29-1	NA	TRBD1	CSVETTGGGNGYTF	TGCAGCGTTGAAACTACAGGGGGCGGGAATGGCTACACCTTC
TRBJ2-7	TRBV6-2/TRBV6-3	NA	NA	CASTYPGSDEQYF	TGTGCCAGCACTTACCCAGGGTCGGACGAGCAGTACTTC
TRBJ2-5	TRBV5-1	few	NA	CASRTGSGDKTQYF	TGCGCCAGCAGAACAGGGTCGGGGGACAAGACCCAGTACTTC
TRBJ1-2	TRBV12-3/TRBV12-4	NA	NA	CASSPRLQGTGGYTF	TGTGCCAGCAGTCCTAGGTTGCAGGGGACGGGTGGCTACACCTTC
TRBJ1-3	TRBV10-3	NA	NA	CAIGQSSGNTIYF	TGTGCCATCGGGCAGAGCTCTGGAAACACCATATATTTT
TRBJ2-5	TRBV5-1	NA	TRBD2	CASSLTSGGLRKTQYF	TGCGCCAGCAGCTTGACTAGCGGGGGCCTCAGGAAGACCCAGTACTTC
TRBJ2-6	TRBV5-4	few	NA	CASSLIGRGGSGANVLTF	TGTGCCAGCAGTTTGATAGGCAGGGGCGGCTCTGGGGCCAACGTCCTGACTTTC
TRBJ2-3	TRBV7-3	few	TRBD2	CASSLQAGAADTQYF	TGTGCCAGCAGCTTACAAGCGGGAGCTGCAGATACGCAGTATTTT
TRBJ1-2	TRBV13	NA	NA	CASSLAYRGDYGYTF	TGTGCCAGCAGCTTAGCCTATCGGGGAGACTATGGCTACACCTTC
TRBJ2-3	TRBV4-1	few	TRBD2	CASSPSLASGGTDTQYF	TGCGCCAGCAGCCCCTCGCTGGCTAGCGGGGGGACAGATACGCAGTATTTT
TRBJ2-1	TRBV15	NA	NA	CATSRDRTGFNEQFF	TGTGCCACCAGCAGAGACCGAACGGGGTTCAATGAGCAGTTCTTC
TRBJ1-2	TRBV12-3/TRBV12-4	NA	TRBD1	CASSTGTGVRSYGYTF	TGTGCCAGCAGTACCGGGACAGGGGTTCGAAGCTATGGCTACACCTTC
TRBJ1-1	TRBV19	many	NA	CASSTGVNTEAFF	TGTGCCAGTAGTACCGGCGTCAACACTGAAGCTTTCTTT
TRBJ2-1	TRBV19	few	NA	CASSLTGSRGEQFF	TGTGCCAGTAGTCTTACGGGCTCTAGAGGAGAGCAGTTCTTC
TRBJ1-1	TRBV7-2	many	NA	CASSLQGYTEAFF	TGTGCCAGCAGTTTGCAGGGTTACACTGAAGCTTTCTTT
TRBJ1-1	TRBV18	few	NA	CASSSQGLNTEAFF	TGTGCCAGCTCATCACAGGGATTGAACACTGAAGCTTTCTTT
TRBJ2-1	TRBV30	few	NA	CAWSVRTIYNEQFF	TGTGCCTGGAGTGTACGCACAATCTACAACGAGCAGTTCTTC
TRBJ2-3	TRBV18	few	NA	CASSPFLDGDTQYF	TGTGCCAGCTCACCATTTCTGGACGGAGATACGCAGTATTTT
TRBJ2-3	TRBV5-1	NA	NA	CASSLAQWTGDTDTQYF	TGCGCCAGCAGCTTGGCCCAATGGACGGGGGACACAGATACGCAGTATTTT
TRBJ1-2	TRBV29-1	few	NA	CSVNQAALGDYGYTF	TGCAGCGTAAACCAAGCGGCACTCGGGGACTATGGCTACACCTTC
TRBJ2-5	TRBV7-3	many	TRBD1	CASSPAGQGVPQYF	TGTGCCAGCAGCCCGGCGGGACAGGGGGTTCCCCAGTACTTC
TRBJ1-1	TRBV29-1	NA	NA	CSVEDLGTKVRGDTEAFF	TGCAGCGTTGAAGATCTTGGGACAAAAGTCCGGGGGGACACTGAAGCTTTCTTT